A selection of T cell receptor beta chains follows, all from one sample in a study of T cells after yellow fever vaccination. TCRdb ran MiXCR on the 5' RACE reads and lists one entry per CDR3 protein. The table records 620,000 or so distinct CDR3 sequences, about a sixth of them present only once. Specimen: PBMCs, collected 5 days after the first yellow fever vaccination. All receptors come from a man aged 18 to 30 who received the YFV17D yellow fever vaccine. Both conserved end residues are part of each CDR3. The D gene is left open where the match is weak.

J: TRBJ1-1
V: TRBV27
D: .
CDR3: CASSLSPTGWVSTEAFF

J: TRBJ2-3
V: TRBV5-6
D: .
CDR3: CASSLSGGPRTDTQYF

J: TRBJ1-5
V: TRBV5-8
D: .
CDR3: CASSLRQDNQPQHF

J: TRBJ1-5
V: TRBV19
D: .
CDR3: CASSDTGRDQPQHF

J: TRBJ1-6
V: TRBV25-1
D: TRBD1
CDR3: CASGTGGLSPLHF

J: TRBJ2-1
V: TRBV7-2
D: .
CDR3: CASHRVHEQFF

J: TRBJ2-7
V: TRBV20-1
D: TRBD2
CDR3: CSVRGLAGDPYEQYF

J: TRBJ2-2
V: TRBV12-3/TRBV12-4
D: .
CDR3: CASSSLMTGELFF

J: TRBJ2-3
V: TRBV2
D: .
CDR3: CASTWDSTDTQYF

J: TRBJ2-2
V: TRBV5-5
D: .
CDR3: CASSLGHNTWELFF

J: TRBJ2-3
V: TRBV7-9
D: .
CDR3: CASIPAASGRDTQYF

J: TRBJ1-2
V: TRBV5-1
D: .
CDR3: CASRDPGDYTF

J: TRBJ2-2
V: TRBV30
D: .
CDR3: CAWSPFGELFF

J: TRBJ1-1
V: TRBV7-9
D: .
CDR3: CASSTHPLLNTEAFF

J: TRBJ1-6
V: TRBV4-1
D: .
CDR3: CASRPRASSYNSPLHF

J: TRBJ2-1
V: TRBV4-2
D: TRBD2
CDR3: CASSQDLLAGGLSYNEQFF

J: TRBJ2-3
V: TRBV18
D: TRBD1
CDR3: CASSPRTGRSDTQYF

J: TRBJ2-1
V: TRBV6-5
D: TRBD1
CDR3: CASSYSWTGEGSYNEQFF

J: TRBJ2-1
V: TRBV10-1
D: TRBD1
CDR3: CASSDGVGQGYDEQFF

J: TRBJ1-4
V: TRBV7-2
D: TRBD1
CDR3: CASRTGANEKLFF

J: TRBJ2-7
V: TRBV7-2
D: .
CDR3: CASSLRSPYEQYF

J: TRBJ1-1
V: TRBV7-2
D: TRBD1
CDR3: CASSLSPTRGQSEAFF

J: TRBJ2-5
V: TRBV10-3
D: TRBD2
CDR3: CAISVASGVQETQYF

J: TRBJ2-3
V: TRBV9
D: TRBD1
CDR3: CASSVSDRGPPNTQYF

J: TRBJ2-1
V: TRBV7-2
D: .
CDR3: CASSPSWVSDEQFF

J: TRBJ1-1
V: TRBV6-2/TRBV6-3
D: .
CDR3: CASSYVWGRGTEAFF

J: TRBJ1-2
V: TRBV5-1
D: .
CDR3: CASSIYRDGYTF

J: TRBJ2-3
V: TRBV4-2
D: TRBD2
CDR3: CASSLAGGYPDTQYF

J: TRBJ1-2
V: TRBV10-3
D: .
CDR3: CAISGSGVGSNYGYTF

J: TRBJ2-5
V: TRBV12-3/TRBV12-4
D: .
CDR3: CASSFGELETQYF

J: TRBJ2-3
V: TRBV4-2
D: TRBD1
CDR3: CASSRDRPWTDTQYF

J: TRBJ2-1
V: TRBV7-3
D: .
CDR3: CASSPRGGANEQFF

J: TRBJ1-5
V: TRBV6-2/TRBV6-3
D: TRBD1
CDR3: CASSFGQGHQPQHF

J: TRBJ1-5
V: TRBV4-2
D: TRBD1
CDR3: CASSQEGGTALGPQHF

J: TRBJ1-6
V: TRBV20-1
D: TRBD1
CDR3: CSASTGVSNSPLHF

J: TRBJ1-5
V: TRBV3-1
D: .
CDR3: CASSQGVNDQPQHF

J: TRBJ1-1
V: TRBV6-1
D: TRBD1
CDR3: CASRGTGGPEAFF

J: TRBJ2-3
V: TRBV20-1
D: .
CDR3: CSAKRGADTQYF

J: TRBJ1-4
V: TRBV4-3
D: TRBD1
CDR3: CASSPLGQGAKDEKLFF

J: TRBJ1-1
V: TRBV7-9
D: .
CDR3: CASSTGSAEAFF

J: TRBJ2-7
V: TRBV20-1
D: TRBD2
CDR3: CSARLAGGTHYEQYF

J: TRBJ2-5
V: TRBV5-4
D: .
CDR3: CASQFGSLEETQYF

J: TRBJ1-1
V: TRBV27
D: .
CDR3: CASSSPGWRKSTEAFF

J: TRBJ1-2
V: TRBV5-1
D: .
CDR3: CASSFGTLDFTF

J: TRBJ1-2
V: TRBV12-3/TRBV12-4
D: .
CDR3: CASRPPGLANYGYTF

J: TRBJ2-2
V: TRBV6-2/TRBV6-3
D: .
CDR3: CASSYSIFFELFF

J: TRBJ1-5
V: TRBV5-5
D: .
CDR3: CASSFNGQPQHF